Below, one T cell receptor beta chain is given with its context. With V trimmed by 0 bases and J by 12 bases, 3 bases remained unmatched. In germline, CDR1 is MNHEY, CDR2 SVGEGT. The CDR3 spans 13 residues. This sample was taken from a study of blood T cell repertoires in COVID-19. Libraries were prepared by immunoSEQ multiplex PCR; TCRdb keeps only in-frame clonotypes and omits some of them. The table has fewer than 300,000 clones, 87% seen once; the top ten hold about 1.6%. The clonotype was recovered from a woman between 40 and 50 years old who had recovered from COVID-19. Source material: peripheral blood. The chain recombines TRBV6-2 or TRBV6-3 with TRBJ2-7, with 12 bases matching TRBD2. The chain's CDR3 is CASSYSGLAGMYF. The CDR3 DNA sequence: TGTGCCAGCAGTTACTCAGGACTAGCGGGGATGTACTTC.